The rows below give T cell receptor beta chains drawn from one sample of a study of cytotoxic CD8 clonotypes in ibrutinib-treated CLL. Generated by immunoSEQ multiplex PCR, the TCRdb table keeps only in-frame clones and is missing some. Of about 50,000 clones listed, around 78% are singletons. The sample consisted of PBMCs, taken after 24 months of ibrutinib treatment. The receptors shown here come from a human donor with chronic lymphocytic leukemia. The CDR3 runs from the conserved cysteine through the conserved F or W. A D gene is named only where the DNA matches it firmly. The listing skips clone size in some rows; elsewhere it reads once, few, many or a size class.

D,J,size,V,DNA,CDR3
NA,TRBJ2-1,NA,TRBV7-9,TGTGCCAGCAGCTTACGTGTGGGGGTCAATGAGCAGTTCTTC,CASSLRVGVNEQFF
NA,TRBJ2-5,NA,TRBV28,TGTGCCAGCAGTTTAATCGAGCACCTAAAGGGGGAGACCCAGTACTTC,CASSLIEHLKGETQYF
NA,TRBJ1-2,NA,TRBV6-6,TGTGCCAGCAGTTACGGGGGGTCTATCCATGGCTACACCTTC,CASSYGGSIHGYTF
NA,TRBJ2-7,NA,TRBV4-2,TGTGCCAGCAGCCAGGGGACCGGACTCAGCTACGAGCAGTACTTC,CASSQGTGLSYEQYF
NA,TRBJ1-1,NA,TRBV14,TGTGCCAGCAGCCAAGATCGGACATCGTCGGCTTTCTTT,CASSQDRTSSAFF
NA,TRBJ2-1,NA,TRBV4-3,TGCGCCAGCAGCCAAGATAGGCCAAATGAGCAGTTCTTC,CASSQDRPNEQFF
NA,TRBJ1-1,NA,TRBV5-1,TGCGCCAGCAGCTCAAGGCCCCAGAACACTGAAGCTTTCTTT,CASSSRPQNTEAFF
TRBD2,TRBJ2-2,once,TRBV9,TGTGCCAGCAGCGTAGGGATTAGCGGGTCATTCACCGGGGAGCTGTTTTTT,CASSVGISGSFTGELFF
NA,TRBJ2-1,once,TRBV20-1,TGCAGTGCTAGAATCAGCACTGAGCAGTTCTTC,CSARISTEQFF
NA,TRBJ1-5,NA,TRBV6-1,TGTGCCAGCAGTGAAGCGCTTGGTGGGGCTCAGCCCCAGCATTTT,CASSEALGGAQPQHF